One and the same sample provided the 24 T cell receptor beta chains below, sequenced in a study of identical twins. A single record per CDR3 protein comes from TCRdb applying MiXCR to the 5' RACE reads. The sample consists of roughly 200,000 distinct CDR3 sequences, roughly 15% of them appearing once. The sample was also linked to a second study, of T cells expressing NK-cell markers.

The sample taken for sequencing was CD8+ T cells sorted from blood. The receptors stem from a woman under 30 in good health.

This clonotype was seen more than once but under ten times. This chain uses TRBV3-1 with TRBJ2-1, with D perhaps matching TRBD2 (5 bases). The CDR3 contains 14 residues. Trimming cost V 6 bases and J 5 bases, with 14 bases left between them. Germline CDR1 reads LGHDT; CDR2 reads YNNKEL (reference sequence). The CDR3 sequence: CASRTFGGHNEQFF. The CDR3 nucleotides are TGTGCCAGCAGAACGTTCGGCGGGCACAATGAGCAGTTCTTC.

There are a few counts of this clonotype. The chain couples TRBV14 to TRBJ1-2, with 7 bases aligning to TRBD1. The CDR3 is made up of 13 amino acids. Trimming cost V 5 bases and J 4 bases; bases outside gene matches: 4. Germline V gene lookup returns CDR1 SGHDN and CDR2 FVKESK. The CDR3 nucleotides read TGTGCCAGCAGCTCGGGACAGTTCTATGGCTACACCTTC. Its protein product is CASSSGQFYGYTF. The whole variable domain, filled in from reference TRBV14 and TRBJ1-2, reads EAGVTQFPSHSVIEKGQTVTLRCDPISGHDNLYWYRRVMGKEIKFLLHFVKESKQDESGMPNNRFLAERTGGTYSTLKVQPAELEDSGVYFCASSSGQFYGYTFGSGTRLTVV.

A few counts support this clonotype. V and J are TRBV12-3 or TRBV12-4 and TRBJ2-1; 8 positions agree with TRBD1. CDR3 length: 14 residues. V shed 4 bases, J shed 10 bases, and the junction held 9 bases outside the gene matches. CDR3 DNA: TGTGCCAGCAGTTCCTACCGGGACAGGATGGAGCAGTTCTTC. It yields the protein CASSSYRDRMEQFF.

This clonotype occurred a few times. This chain joins TRBV9 and TRBJ2-1; D ambiguous. The length of the CDR3 is 12 residues. In germline, CDR1 is SGDLS, CDR2 YYNGEE. V lost 1 base and J lost 11, with 10 bases in between. The CDR3 is CASSVPRHKQFF. In DNA, the CDR3 is TGTGCCAGCAGCGTACCGAGGCACAAGCAGTTCTTC.

CDR3 nucleotide sequence: TGTGCCAGCAGCCCCAGCGGGAGGCCTGGCGAGCAGTACTTC. As protein: CASSPSGRPGEQYF. The V and J genes are TRBV6-1 and TRBJ2-7; 9 bases match TRBD2. The germline V gene encodes CDR1 MNHNS and CDR2 SASEGT. The CDR3 is 14 amino acids. J lost 6 bases, V lost 6 bases, and 9 bases had no gene match.

This clonotype has a handful of counts. The rearrangement joins TRBV7-8 to TRBJ2-2, with D maybe TRBD2 (6 bases). Germline V lookup: CDR1 SGHVS, CDR2 FQNEAQ. The CDR3 consists of 14 residues. Trimming shortened V by 10 bases and J by 1 base, and 13 bases separated the two germline ends. The CDR3 nucleotides are TGTGCCACCGCGGGACGGATGAACACCGGGGAGCTGTTTTTT. Its protein is CATAGRMNTGELFF.

CDR3 nucleotides: TGTGCCAGCAGCGGTGGAGATGAGCAGTTCTTC. Its translation is CASSGGDEQFF. This sequence joins TRBV11-2 and TRBJ2-1; D uncertain. The CDR3 length is 11 residues. CDR1 is SGHAT and CDR2 is FQNNGV in the germline V gene. V gave up 5 bases and J gave up 8 bases, with 7 bases separating them. Complete variable domain (other parts from reference TRBV11-2 and TRBJ2-1): EAGVAQSPRYKIIEKRQSVAFWCNPISGHATLYWYQQILGQGPKLLIQFQNNGVVDDSQLPKDRFSAERLKGVDSTLKIQPAKLEDSAVYLCASSGGDEQFFGPGTRLTVL.

CDR3 sequence: CSVDKGPEGNTGELFF. CDR3 DNA sequence: TGCAGCGTTGACAAGGGGCCCGAAGGTAACACCGGGGAGCTGTTTTTT. This chain joins TRBV29-1 and TRBJ2-2; D perhaps matches TRBD1 (5 bases). CDR1 is SQVTM and CDR2 is ANQGSEA in the germline V gene. Trimming cost V 3 bases and J 2 bases, with 16 bases left between them. The CDR3 is 16 residues long.

The genes are TRBV7-9 and TRBJ1-1; D is undetermined. The CDR3 totals 11 residues. Germline CDR1 and CDR2: SEHNR and FQNEAQ (reference sequence). The V end lost 1 base, the J end lost 7 bases, and 4 bases lay between the germline ends. The CDR3 region is CASSLEGEAFF. CDR3 DNA sequence: TGTGCCAGCAGCTTAGAAGGTGAAGCTTTCTTT.

This chain uses TRBV5-1 with TRBJ2-7; perhaps TRBD2 as D (6 bases). The V end was cut by 4 bases, the J end by 5 bases, with 22 bases between. CDR1 and CDR2 from the germline V gene are SGHRS and YFSETQ. This CDR3 spans 16 amino acids. The CDR3 nucleotides read TGCGCCAGCAGCAGGGGTCTAGCGCTCATTGGGAACGAGCAGTACTTC. Translation gives CASSRGLALIGNEQYF.

This clonotype was seen a handful of times. The DNA for the CDR3 is TGTGCCAGCAGTGTCCAGGGAGGGGGTGAAAAACTGTTTTTT. Encoded protein: CASSVQGGGEKLFF. The chain has TRBV12-3 or TRBV12-4 and TRBJ1-4; TRBD1 might be the D (6 bases). V lost 5 bases to trimming and J lost 7 bases, with 14 bases between them. The CDR3 runs 14 residues.

This chain joins TRBV7-9 and TRBJ1-6; D is possibly TRBD1 (6 bases). Germline assignment: CDR1 SEHNR and CDR2 FQNEAQ (reference sequence). V lost 5 bases and J lost 9, with 17 bases in between. This CDR3 is 15 amino acids long. The CDR3 loop reads CASSQRQALGSPLHF. DNA for the CDR3: TGTGCCAGCAGCCAAAGACAGGCCCTGGGTTCACCCCTCCACTTT. Full variable domain (remainder filled in from reference TRBV7-9 and TRBJ1-6): DTGVSQNPRHKITKRGQNVTFRCDPISEHNRLYWYRQTLGQGPEFLTYFQNEAQLEKSRLLSDRFSAERPKGSFSTLEIQRTEQGDSAMYLCASSQRQALGSPLHFGNGTRLTVT.

This clonotype showed up just a few times. The V gene is TRBV3-1, the J gene TRBJ2-7, with TRBD2 matching over 10 bases. The CDR3 spans 17 residues. Germline CDR1 LGHDT, CDR2 YNNKEL (reference sequence). Trimming took 0 bases from V and 3 from J; bases not matched to a gene: 8. The CDR3 sequence: CASSQDAIAGGNYEQYF. The CDR3 coding sequence is TGTGCCAGCAGCCAAGATGCAATAGCGGGAGGCAACTACGAGCAGTACTTC.

J is TRBJ2-7 and V is TRBV10-3; TRBD1 agrees at 7 bases. This CDR3 has 15 residues. Losses at the gene ends were 4 bases for V and 0 bases for J; bases not matched to a gene: 6. CDR1 ENHRY and CDR2 SYGVKD come from the germline V gene. CDR3 loop: CAISGGTESSYEQYF. The CDR3 nucleotides read TGTGCCATCAGTGGGGGGACAGAGAGCTCCTACGAGCAGTACTTC.

The chain combines TRBV27 with TRBJ2-1; 7 nucleotides agree with TRBD2. This CDR3 spans 15 amino acids. V shed 8 bases and J 5 bases; nucleotides not matched to a gene: 12. Germline V gene lookup returns CDR1 MNHEY and CDR2 SMNVEV (reference sequence). In DNA, the CDR3 is TGTGCCAGCGGACGGGGCCTAGCGGTCCACAATGAGCAGTTCTTC. Its protein product is CASGRGLAVHNEQFF.

This clonotype has only a few counts. The chain couples TRBV12-3 or TRBV12-4 to TRBJ2-1, with 11 nucleotides matching TRBD1. Trimming cost V 5 bases and J 3 bases; bases outside gene matches: 12. This CDR3 spans 18 amino acids. Here the CDR3 reads CASSGWEGGQGVYNEQFF. In DNA, the CDR3 is TGTGCCAGCAGTGGGTGGGAGGGGGGACAGGGGGTCTACAATGAGCAGTTCTTC.

V and J are TRBV12-3 or TRBV12-4 and TRBJ2-3; no clear D. This CDR3 region has 12 residues. Trimming cost V 6 bases and J 9 bases, with 13 bases left between them. The CDR3 sequence is CASSVNRVTQYF. The CDR3 DNA is TGTGCCAGCAGCGTGAACCGGGTCACGCAGTATTTT.

The V and J genes are TRBV6-4 and TRBJ2-2; D is undetermined. The CDR3 covers 13 residues. V was shortened by 3 bases and J by 6 bases, with 8 bases between the two germline ends. Germline V gene lookup returns CDR1 MRHNA and CDR2 SNTAGT. The CDR3 loop is CASSEGVSGELFF. The CDR3, as DNA: TGTGCCAGCAGTGAAGGTGTCTCCGGGGAGCTGTTTTTT.

Many counts were recorded for this clonotype. The CDR3 nucleotides are TGTGCCAGCAGCTTAGAGGTACTGAACACTGAAGCTTTCTTT. Translating gives CASSLEVLNTEAFF. The chain recombines TRBV7-9 with TRBJ1-1; D remains unclear. Germline V lookup: CDR1 SEHNR, CDR2 FQNEAQ (reference sequence). The CDR3 is made up of 14 amino acids. V was trimmed by 1 base and J by 0 bases, leaving 6 bases between them.

This clonotype was counted only a few times. The rearrangement links TRBV19 to TRBJ2-1; possibly TRBD1 or TRBD2 for D (5 bases each). Between the trimmed V and J ends, which lost 7 bases and 6 bases, there was a span of 19 bases. Germline CDR1 LNHDA, CDR2 SQIVND (reference sequence). The CDR3 loop spans 15 amino acids. The CDR3 loop reads CASKRGRIRGNEQFF. The CDR3 DNA reads as TGTGCCAGTAAGAGGGGACGCATTCGGGGCAATGAGCAGTTCTTC.

This clonotype was picked up many times. V and J are TRBV6-4 and TRBJ2-2, with unresolved D. Trimming shortened V by 0 bases and J by 6 bases, and 5 bases separated the two germline ends. The CDR3 consists of 13 residues. Per the germline V gene, CDR1 is MRHNA and CDR2 is SNTAGT. CDR3 residues: CASSDSTAGELFF. CDR3 DNA sequence: TGTGCCAGCAGTGACTCGACGGCCGGGGAGCTGTTTTTT.

A few counts support this clonotype. The J gene is TRBJ2-7, the V gene TRBV7-8; D ambiguous. The CDR3 covers 14 residues. Germline V CDR1 and CDR2: SGHVS, FQNEAQ. Trimming took 1 base from V and 3 from J, leaving 10 bases between them. CDR3 DNA: TGTGCCAGCAGCTTAGACCCCGAAAGCTACGAGCAGTACTTC. This codes for CASSLDPESYEQYF.

The chain joins TRBV6-5 to TRBJ2-1, with 8 bases matching TRBD2. The germline CDR1 and CDR2 sequences are MNHEY and SVGAGI. This CDR3 spans 15 amino acids. The V and J ends lost 2 bases and 7 bases, in that order; junction bases with no gene match: 7. The CDR3 is CASSYADSGGNEQFF. In nucleotides, the CDR3 is TGTGCCAGCAGTTACGCCGACAGCGGGGGAAATGAGCAGTTCTTC.

The rearrangement uses TRBV27 and TRBJ2-7; D unclear. The CDR3 runs to 13 residues. V was clipped by 2 bases and J by 3 bases, with 8 bases between them. CDR1 and CDR2 (germline): MNHEY, SMNVEV (reference sequence). The CDR3 nucleotides read TGTGCCAGCAGTTTAAAGGGCCACTACGAGCAGTACTTC. Amino acid sequence: CASSLKGHYEQYF.